This T cell receptor beta chain was found in a study of cytomegalovirus exposure and HLA in healthy donors. It was with 60 Vbeta and 13 Jbeta primers that the PCR ran. Clones were sequenced by immunoSEQ multiplex PCR, and TCRdb holds only the in-frame ones, with some missing. The sample lists around 83,000 clones; roughly 78% were seen once. There are 15 residues in the CDR3. Germline V gene lookup returns CDR1 SGHDN and CDR2 FVKESK. Trimming shortened V by 4 bases and J by 1 base, and 11 bases separated the two germline ends. The specimen sequenced was PBMCs. The origin of this receptor is a male donor in good health and CMV-seropositive. The rearrangement uses TRBV14 and TRBJ2-1, with a tentative D call TRBD1 (6 bases). CDR3 in amino acids: CASSLPGTSYNEQFF. CDR3 DNA: TGTGCCAGCAGCCTCCCGGGGACATCCTACAATGAGCAGTTCTTC.